Following are 10 T cell receptor beta chains from one sample sequenced in a study of cytomegalovirus exposure and HLA in healthy donors. 60 Vbeta and 13 Jbeta primers were used in PCR. Sequencing was performed with immunoSEQ multiplex PCR; in TCRdb, only in-frame clones are kept and a portion is missing. The sample contains over 130,000 clones, about 66% of which appear only once. Sequenced sample: PBMCs. These receptors originate from a male donor in good health and CMV-seronegative.

The chain joins TRBV11-3 to TRBJ2-7; no reliable D call. CDR1 and CDR2 from the germline V gene are SGHNT and YENEEA. This CDR3 spans 14 amino acids. Trimming removed 2 bases from V and 3 bases from J, with 11 bases in between. The CDR3 here is CASSLQPSGYEQYF. Here the CDR3 DNA reads TGTGCCAGCAGCTTACAACCGTCAGGCTACGAGCAGTACTTC.

This clone appeared a few times. The V and J genes are TRBV11-3 and TRBJ2-2; weak D call: TRBD2 (6 bases). V gave up 5 bases and J gave up 7 bases, with 17 bases separating them. Germline V gene data show CDR1 as SGHNT and CDR2 as YENEEA. The CDR3 runs 15 residues. CDR3 amino acids: CASSLRAGRGGELFF. For the CDR3, the DNA is TGTGCCAGCAGCCTCAGGGCGGGACGGGGCGGGGAGCTGTTTTTT.

CDR3 residues: CASNSGTGDPGELFF. The CDR3 DNA reads as TGCGCCAGCAATTCCGGGACAGGGGATCCCGGGGAGCTGTTTTTT. V and J are TRBV5-1 and TRBJ2-2; 10 bases agree with TRBD1. Germline loops: CDR1 SGHRS, CDR2 YFSETQ. The CDR3 runs to 15 residues. V shed 6 bases and J 6 bases; nucleotides not matched to a gene: 8.

The rearrangement joins TRBV18 to TRBJ2-1; TRBD2 matches 9 bases. Trimming cost V 1 base and J 7 bases; bases outside gene matches: 14. Germline lookup yields CDR1 KGHSH and CDR2 LQKENI. This CDR3 has 18 amino acids. CDR3 nucleotide sequence: TGTGCCAGCTCACCACGGGGAACTAGCGGGTCCGAGGGGAATGAGCAGTTCTTC. It yields the protein CASSPRGTSGSEGNEQFF. The whole variable domain, remainder taken from reference TRBV18 and TRBJ2-1, is NAGVMQNPRHLVRRRGQEARLRCSPMKGHSHVYWYRQLPEEGLKFMVYLQKENIIDESGMPKERFSAEFPKEGPSILRIQQVVRGDSAAYFCASSPRGTSGSEGNEQFFGPGTRLTVL.

This clone has more than one count but fewer than ten. V and J are TRBV7-7 and TRBJ2-3, with 7 positions matching TRBD2. With V trimmed by 1 base and J by 4 bases, 5 bases remained unmatched. Germline lookup yields CDR1 SSHAT and CDR2 FNYEAQ (reference sequence). The CDR3 covers 15 residues. CDR3 DNA sequence: TGTGCCAGCAGCTTAGGGGCGGGGGTGTCAGATACGCAGTATTTT. Its translation is CASSLGAGVSDTQYF.

The chain is built from TRBV28 and TRBJ1-1; TRBD1 matches at 10 bases. The CDR3 is 16 amino acids. The germline V gene has CDR1 MDHEN and CDR2 SYDVKM. V dropped 6 bases and J dropped 3; count of bases not matched to a gene: 10. CDR3 DNA sequence: TGTGCCAGCAGCCAACCCCGGGACAGGGGCGACACTGAAGCTTTCTTT. It specifies CASSQPRDRGDTEAFF.

V usage is TRBV19 and J usage is TRBJ1-1; 9 positions match TRBD1. CDR1 LNHDA and CDR2 SQIVND come from the germline V gene (reference sequence). CDR3 length equals 18 residues. Trimming cost V 3 bases and J 0 bases; bases outside gene matches: 11. As DNA, the CDR3 is TGTGCCAGTAGTATCCCCGGGACAGGGCTGTCCCTGAACACTGAAGCTTTCTTT. Translated: CASSIPGTGLSLNTEAFF.

The rearrangement joins TRBV19 to TRBJ2-2; TRBD2 agrees at 9 bases. The length of the CDR3 is 15 residues. Germline CDR1 LNHDA, CDR2 SQIVND (reference sequence). The trim removed 4 bases at V and 2 bases at J, leaving 2 bases unmatched. The CDR3 spells CASSSGGGNTGELFF. CDR3 DNA sequence: TGTGCCAGTAGTAGCGGGGGGGGCAACACCGGGGAGCTGTTTTTT.

This clone was recorded once. V is TRBV10-2 and J is TRBJ2-5; D perhaps matches TRBD2 (8 bases). Germline V gene data show CDR1 as WSHSY and CDR2 as SAAADI. V was cut by 4 bases and J by 5 bases, with 14 bases left in between. The CDR3 runs to 14 residues. In DNA, the CDR3 is TGCGCCAGCAGTGGAGGGGGCGGGGGGGAGACCCAGTACTTC. Translated: CASSGGGGGETQYF.

The V gene is TRBV2, the J gene TRBJ2-5; 14 nucleotides agree with TRBD2. CDR1 and CDR2 from the germline V gene are SNHLY and FYNNEI. The CDR3 is 16 amino acids. Losses at the gene ends were 6 bases for V and 4 bases for J; bases not matched to a gene: 7. CDR3 nucleotide sequence: TGTGCCAGCAGCGGGGGACTAGCGGGGGAGGTAGAGACCCAGTACTTC. It is translated as CASSGGLAGEVETQYF.